This T cell receptor beta chain emerged from a study of PD-L1 blockade in urothelial cancer. As for the study in general: The authors examined blood 3 weeks (second dose) and 6 weeks after treatment start.

Into every PCR, synthetic TCR analog templates were spiked. Only in-frame clones appear in the TCRdb table, and some are missing; sequencing was by immunoSEQ multiplex PCR. The data show around 40,000 clones, about 89% seen once. This CDR3 has 16 residues. The V end was cut by 4 bases, the J end by 7 bases, with 21 bases between. Germline assignment: CDR1 SGHDT and CDR2 YYEEEE. The study collected 1 to 8 samples per patient, pretreatment and on-treatment. The chain couples TRBV5-6 to TRBJ1-5; the D gene is possibly TRBD1 (5 bases). This specimen consisted of PBMCs, obtained around atezolizumab (anti-PD-L1) treatment. This receptor was obtained from a man aged 55 to 69 with urothelial cancer. The CDR3 DNA follows: TGTGCCAGCAGCCTCGGCCCAGGGCGCGTGGGGCAGCCCCAGCATTTT. Protein product: CASSLGPGRVGQPQHF.